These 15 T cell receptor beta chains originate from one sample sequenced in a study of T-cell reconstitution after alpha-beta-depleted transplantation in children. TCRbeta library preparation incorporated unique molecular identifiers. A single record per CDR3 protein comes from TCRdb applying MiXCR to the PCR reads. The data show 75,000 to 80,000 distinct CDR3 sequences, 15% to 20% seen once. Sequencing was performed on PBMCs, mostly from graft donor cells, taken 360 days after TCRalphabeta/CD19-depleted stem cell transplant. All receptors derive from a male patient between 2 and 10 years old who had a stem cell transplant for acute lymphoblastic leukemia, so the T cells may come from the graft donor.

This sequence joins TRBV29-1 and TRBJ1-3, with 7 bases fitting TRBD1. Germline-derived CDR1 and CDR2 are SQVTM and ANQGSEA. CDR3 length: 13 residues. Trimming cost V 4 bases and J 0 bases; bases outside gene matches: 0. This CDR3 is CSVGQGSGNTIYF. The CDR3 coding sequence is TGCAGCGTTGGACAGGGCTCTGGAAACACCATATATTTT.

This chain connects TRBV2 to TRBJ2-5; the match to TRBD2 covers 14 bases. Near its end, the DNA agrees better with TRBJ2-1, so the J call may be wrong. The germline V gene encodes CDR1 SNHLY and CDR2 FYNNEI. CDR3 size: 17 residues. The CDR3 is CASSHPGLAGVGETQFF. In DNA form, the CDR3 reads TGTGCCAGCAGTCACCCGGGACTAGCGGGAGTGGGGGAGACCCAGTTCTTC.

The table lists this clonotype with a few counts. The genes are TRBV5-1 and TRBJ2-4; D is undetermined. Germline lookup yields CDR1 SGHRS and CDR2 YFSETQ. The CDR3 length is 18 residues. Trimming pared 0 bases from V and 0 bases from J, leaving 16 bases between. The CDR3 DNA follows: TGCGCCAGCAGCTTGGGGGTCCGTAGTTCGGAAGCCAAAAACATTCAGTACTTC. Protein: CASSLGVRSSEAKNIQYF.

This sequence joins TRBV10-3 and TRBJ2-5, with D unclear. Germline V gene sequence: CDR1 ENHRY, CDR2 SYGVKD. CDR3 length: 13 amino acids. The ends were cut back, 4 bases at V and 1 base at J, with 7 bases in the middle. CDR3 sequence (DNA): TGTGCCATCAGTGGGCTCGGCCAAGAGACCCAGTACTTC. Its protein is CAISGLGQETQYF.

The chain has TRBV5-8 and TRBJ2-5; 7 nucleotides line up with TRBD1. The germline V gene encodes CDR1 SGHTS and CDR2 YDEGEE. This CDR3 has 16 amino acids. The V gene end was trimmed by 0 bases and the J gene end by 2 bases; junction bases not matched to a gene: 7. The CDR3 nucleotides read TGTGCCAGCAGCTTGGGAGCCCGGGACAGACAAGAGACCCAGTACTTC. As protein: CASSLGARDRQETQYF. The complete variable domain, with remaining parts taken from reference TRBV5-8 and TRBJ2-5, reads EAGVTQSPTHLIKTRGQQATLRCSPISGHTSVYWYQQALGLGLQFLLWYDEGEERNRGNFPPRFSGRQFPNYSSELNVNALELEDSALYLCASSLGARDRQETQYFGPGTRLLVL.

The CDR3 DNA reads as TGTGCCAGCAGTGAGTACGGTGGCGGCGAGGAGCAGTACTTC. Its translation: CASSEYGGGEEQYF. This chain connects TRBV25-1 to TRBJ2-7; D is undetermined. Trimming cost V 3 bases and J 7 bases, with 16 bases left between them. The germline V gene encodes CDR1 MGHDK and CDR2 SYGVNS. The CDR3 covers 14 residues.

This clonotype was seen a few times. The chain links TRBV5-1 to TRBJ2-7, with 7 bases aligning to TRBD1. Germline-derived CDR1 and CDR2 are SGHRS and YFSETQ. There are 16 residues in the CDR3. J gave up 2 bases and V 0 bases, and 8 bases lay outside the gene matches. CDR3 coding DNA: TGCGCCAGCAGCTTGGCTAAGAACAGGGGTACCTACGAGCAGTACTTC. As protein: CASSLAKNRGTYEQYF.

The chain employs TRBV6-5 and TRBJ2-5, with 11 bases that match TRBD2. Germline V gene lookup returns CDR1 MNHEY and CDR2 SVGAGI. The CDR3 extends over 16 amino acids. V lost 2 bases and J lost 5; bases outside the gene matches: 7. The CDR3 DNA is TGTGCCAGCAGTTACGCCCTAGCGGGAGGTAGGGAGACCCAGTACTTC. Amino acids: CASSYALAGGRETQYF.

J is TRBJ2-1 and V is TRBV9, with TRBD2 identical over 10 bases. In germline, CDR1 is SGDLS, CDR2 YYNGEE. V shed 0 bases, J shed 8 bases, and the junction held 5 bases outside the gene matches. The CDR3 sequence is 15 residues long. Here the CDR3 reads CASSVVASGSDEQFF. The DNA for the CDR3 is TGTGCCAGCAGCGTAGTAGCTAGCGGGAGCGATGAGCAGTTCTTC.

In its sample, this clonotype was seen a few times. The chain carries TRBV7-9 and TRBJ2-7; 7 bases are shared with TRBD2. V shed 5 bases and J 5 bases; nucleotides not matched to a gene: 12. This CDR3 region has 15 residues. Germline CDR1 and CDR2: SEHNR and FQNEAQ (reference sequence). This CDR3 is CASSLRTSRINEQYF. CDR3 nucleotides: TGTGCCAGCAGCCTGCGGACTAGTAGGATTAACGAGCAGTACTTC.

The CDR3 bases are TGTGCCAGCAGCTTACTACAGGAGCAGTACTTC. Translation: CASSLLQEQYF. This rearrangement joins TRBV7-9 to TRBJ2-7, with D unresolved. V dropped 2 bases and J dropped 7 bases, with 6 bases sitting between them. The CDR3 has 11 amino acids. Per the germline V gene, CDR1 is SEHNR and CDR2 is FQNEAQ (reference sequence).

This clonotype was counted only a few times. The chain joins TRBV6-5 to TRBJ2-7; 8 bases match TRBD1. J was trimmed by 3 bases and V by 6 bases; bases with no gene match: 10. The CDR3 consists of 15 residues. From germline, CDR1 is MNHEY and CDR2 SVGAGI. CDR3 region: CASRPRQGAIYEQYF. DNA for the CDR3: TGTGCCAGCAGGCCCCGCCAGGGGGCAATCTACGAGCAGTACTTC.

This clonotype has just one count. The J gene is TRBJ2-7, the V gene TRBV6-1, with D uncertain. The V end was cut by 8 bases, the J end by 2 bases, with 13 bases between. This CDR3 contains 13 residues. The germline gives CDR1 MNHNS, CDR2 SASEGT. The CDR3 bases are TGTGCCAGCCGGGCCTCTGGGGCCTACGAGCAGTACTTC. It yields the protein CASRASGAYEQYF.

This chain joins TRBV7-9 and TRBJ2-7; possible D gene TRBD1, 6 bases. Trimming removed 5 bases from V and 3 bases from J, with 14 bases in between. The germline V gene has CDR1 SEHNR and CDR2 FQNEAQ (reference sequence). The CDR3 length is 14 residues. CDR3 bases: TGTGCCAGCAGCAGGAAACTACAGGGCTACGAGCAGTACTTC. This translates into CASSRKLQGYEQYF.

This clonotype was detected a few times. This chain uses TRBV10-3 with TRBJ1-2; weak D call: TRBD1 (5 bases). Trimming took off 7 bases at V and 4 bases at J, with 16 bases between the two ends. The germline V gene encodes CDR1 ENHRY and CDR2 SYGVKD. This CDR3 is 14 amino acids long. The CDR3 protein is CAINSPGRSYGYTF. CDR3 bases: TGTGCCATCAACTCGCCGGGACGGAGCTATGGCTACACCTTC.